These 19 T cell receptor beta chains came from one sample sequenced in a study of T cells in Graves' hyperthyroidism and ophthalmopathy. From RNA transcripts, TCR beta CDR3 regions were amplified. Primed by the HTBI set, a first-round RT-PCR was run on the TCR CDR3. TCRdb called the multiplex PCR reads again in MiXCR, with one record for every CDR3 protein. The sample includes about 520,000 distinct CDR3 sequences, around a quarter of them seen just once. The sample consisted of blood. The source of these receptors is a woman in her 30s with Graves' ophthalmopathy.

V gene TRBV7-2 combines with J gene TRBJ1-2, with D maybe TRBD1 (5 bases). The germline V gene has CDR1 SGHTA and CDR2 FQGNSA. This CDR3 comprises 14 residues. V was trimmed by 5 bases and J by 5 bases, leaving 15 bases between them. CDR3 protein: CASSLGGGVYGYTF. For the CDR3, the DNA is TGTGCCAGCAGCCTCGGGGGGGGTGTATATGGCTACACCTTC.

This clonotype was counted many times. This chain uses TRBV29-1 with TRBJ2-7; D remains ambiguous. The CDR3 covers 14 residues. Germline V CDR1 and CDR2: SQVTM, ANQGSEA. V gave up 0 bases and J gave up 1 base, with 10 bases separating them. CDR3 DNA: TGCAGCGTTGAAGATCTTAGGGCATCCTACGAGCAGTACTTC. It translates to CSVEDLRASYEQYF.

The chain carries TRBV12-3 or TRBV12-4 and TRBJ2-2; D is unresolved. This CDR3 comprises 15 residues. V dropped 2 bases and J dropped 1 base, with 8 bases sitting between them. The CDR3 loop reads CASSLRHLNTGELFF. The CDR3 nucleotides are TGTGCCAGCAGTTTAAGGCACCTGAACACCGGGGAGCTGTTTTTT.

The V gene is TRBV6-2 or TRBV6-3, the J gene TRBJ2-2; the D is unclear. Germline V lookup: CDR1 MNHEY, CDR2 SVGEGT. The CDR3 consists of 14 residues. Trimming cost V 6 bases and J 7 bases, with 15 bases left between them. The CDR3 loop is CASSYRSMGGELFF. CDR3 nucleotides: TGTGCCAGCAGCTACCGTTCTATGGGCGGGGAGCTGTTTTTT.

This clonotype was counted many times. V is TRBV7-2 and J is TRBJ2-4; 7 nucleotides align to TRBD1. The trim removed 6 bases at V and 2 bases at J, leaving 13 bases unmatched. The CDR3 is 17 amino acids. Germline V CDR1 and CDR2: SGHTA, FQGNSA. The CDR3 sequence is CASSTLGGVGPKNIQYF. The CDR3 DNA follows: TGTGCCAGCAGTACCCTAGGGGGCGTGGGTCCCAAAAACATTCAGTACTTC.

This clonotype has a count of ten or more. The chain links TRBV13 to TRBJ2-7, with TRBD2 matching 8 bases. The CDR3 length is 14 residues. Trimming took 5 bases from V and 6 from J; bases not matched to a gene: 9. Per germline, CDR1 PRHDT and CDR2 FYEKMQ (reference sequence). As DNA, the CDR3 is TGTGCCAGCAGCCCCCGGGGGGGGGCGGGCGAGCAGTACTTC. Its translation is CASSPRGGAGEQYF.

The rearrangement links TRBV28 to TRBJ1-1, with 10 bases aligning to TRBD1. Per germline, CDR1 MDHEN and CDR2 SYDVKM. The CDR3 sequence is 15 residues long. V dropped 5 bases and J dropped 6; count of bases not matched to a gene: 9. In DNA, the CDR3 is TGTGCCAGCAGTGAAAGGACAGGGGGTCAATCTGAAGCTTTCTTT. Translation: CASSERTGGQSEAFF.

The chain uses TRBV10-1 and TRBJ2-6; no clear D gene. Germline CDR1 is WNHNN and CDR2 is SYGVQD (reference sequence). The V and J ends lost 4 bases and 0 bases respectively, with 7 bases between them. The CDR3 loop spans 15 amino acids. The chain's CDR3 is CASSAGHSGANVLTF. In DNA, the CDR3 is TGCGCCAGCAGTGCAGGCCACTCTGGGGCCAACGTCCTGACTTTC.

This clonotype occurred many times. This chain joins TRBV6-5 and TRBJ2-7; no clear D. The CDR3 is made up of 15 amino acids. Germline V gene data show CDR1 as MNHEY and CDR2 as SVGAGI. Deletions cut 2 bases from V and 0 bases from J, with 11 bases between. This CDR3 is CASSYRPSGSYEQYF. The DNA of the CDR3 is TGTGCCAGCAGTTACAGACCGTCCGGCTCCTACGAGCAGTACTTC.

This clonotype has more than one count but fewer than ten. V gene TRBV19 combines with J gene TRBJ1-5; no reliable D call. V was shortened by 4 bases and J by 8 bases, with 6 bases between the two germline ends. Per the germline V gene, CDR1 is LNHDA and CDR2 is SQIVND (reference sequence). This CDR3 is built from 11 residues. The CDR3 sequence is CASSNPKPQHF. The CDR3 region has the DNA TGTGCCAGTAGTAACCCAAAGCCCCAGCATTTT.

The sample holds many counts of this clonotype. The CDR3 coding sequence is TGTGCCAGTAGATCTCAGGGGGCTGGTGAAGCTTTCTTT. It translates to CASRSQGAGEAFF. V and J are TRBV19 and TRBJ1-1, with 8 bases lining up with TRBD1. J gave up 7 bases and V 6 bases, and 7 bases lay outside the gene matches. This CDR3 spans 13 amino acids. From germline, CDR1 is LNHDA and CDR2 SQIVND (reference sequence).

This clonotype was found many times. The chain employs TRBV2 and TRBJ1-1, with D unclear. Germline CDR1 and CDR2: SNHLY and FYNNEI. The V and J ends lost 7 bases and 1 base respectively, with 10 bases between them. This CDR3 spans 13 amino acids. DNA of the CDR3: TGTGCCAGCACCCGCCCCAGGAACACTGAAGCTTTCTTT. This translates into CASTRPRNTEAFF.

This clonotype was counted only a few times. The V call is TRBV2, the J call TRBJ2-2; 12 bases are a match to TRBD2. After removal of 2 bases from V and 4 bases from J, the junction contained 2 bases not matched to a gene. CDR3 length: 16 amino acids. In germline, CDR1 is SNHLY, CDR2 FYNNEI. The CDR3 reads CASSERLAGVTGELFF. For the CDR3, the DNA is TGTGCCAGCAGTGAAAGACTAGCGGGAGTCACCGGGGAGCTGTTTTTT.

This clonotype showed up just a few times. This chain joins TRBV5-1 and TRBJ2-2, with 10 bases matching TRBD2. The germline V gene has CDR1 SGHRS and CDR2 YFSETQ. This CDR3 has 18 residues. The ends lost 4 bases at V and 5 bases at J; junction bases unmatched: 14. The CDR3, as DNA: TGCGCCAGCAGCCTAAAGGAAGCGGGGGGGCCTGGAACCGGGGAGCTGTTTTTT. Protein: CASSLKEAGGPGTGELFF.

This clonotype was seen only a few times. The chain couples TRBV2 to TRBJ1-1; D is perhaps TRBD1 (6 bases). This CDR3 is built from 14 residues. Per germline, CDR1 SNHLY and CDR2 FYNNEI. V was clipped by 8 bases and J by 4 bases, with 17 bases between them. Written as DNA, the CDR3 is TGTGCCAGCGGTCCACAGGGTTTGAGCACTGAAGCTTTCTTT. It yields the protein CASGPQGLSTEAFF.

This clonotype was seen at least ten times. The chain carries TRBV6-4 and TRBJ2-6; a possible D gene is TRBD1 (7 bases). The CDR3 totals 18 residues. V was pared by 2 bases and J by 0 bases, with 14 bases between. Germline-derived CDR1 and CDR2 are MRHNA and SNTAGT. The CDR3 spells CASSDPQGGLSGANVLTF. As DNA, the CDR3 is TGTGCCAGCAGTGACCCCCAGGGGGGCCTCTCTGGGGCCAACGTCCTGACTTTC.

This clonotype was seen many times. The CDR3 sequence: CASTESGTHQPQHF. The CDR3 DNA is TGTGCCAGCACCGAGTCCGGGACACATCAGCCCCAGCATTTT. The rearrangement joins TRBV6-1 to TRBJ1-5, with D possibly TRBD1 on 6 matching bases. V was clipped by 7 bases and J by 5 bases, with 15 bases between them. CDR1 is MNHNS, CDR2 SASEGT, per germline. This CDR3 has 14 residues.

This clonotype was recorded at least ten times. The chain employs TRBV12-5 and TRBJ1-1; a weak D match, TRBD1 (5 bases). CDR3 length equals 15 residues. Trimming removed 1 base from V and 3 bases from J, with 12 bases in between. The germline CDR1 and CDR2 sequences are LGHNT and FRNRAP. CDR3 amino acids: CASGLAKGRDTEAFF. As DNA, the CDR3 is TGTGCTAGTGGTTTGGCCAAGGGGAGGGACACTGAAGCTTTCTTT.

This clonotype was observed once. V and J are TRBV7-3 and TRBJ1-1; D not resolved. Per germline, CDR1 SGHTA and CDR2 FQGTGA. The CDR3 loop spans 15 amino acids. Trimming stripped 2 bases from V and 1 base from J, with 11 bases between. CDR3 DNA: TGTGCCAGCAGCTTACAAACAATGACGAACACTGAAGCTTTCTTT. Translation gives CASSLQTMTNTEAFF.